These 21 T cell receptor beta chains originate from one sample sequenced in a study of blood T cell repertoires in COVID-19. Clones were read by immunoSEQ multiplex PCR, and TCRdb kept only the in-frame ones, dropping some. The table has over 250,000 clones, around 90% seen once; the top ten hold around 0.8%. Sequencing was performed on peripheral blood. Receptors originate from a woman under 40 with acute or convalescent COVID-19.

The chain uses TRBV6-6 and TRBJ2-7; D perhaps matches TRBD1 (5 bases). The CDR3 is made up of 14 amino acids. The ends were cut back, 0 bases at V and 7 bases at J, with 13 bases in the middle. Germline V gene lookup returns CDR1 MNHNY and CDR2 SVGAGI (reference sequence). In DNA form, the CDR3 reads TGTGCCAGCAGTTACTCGGCGCAGGGTGGAGAGCAGTACTTC. Amino acid sequence: CASSYSAQGGEQYF.

This clone showed up just once. The chain has TRBV2 and TRBJ2-3, with TRBD2 matching over 13 bases. The CDR3 has 17 residues. CDR1 is SNHLY, CDR2 FYNNEI, per germline. The junction had 12 bases not matched to a gene; V was cut back by 10 bases and J by 2 bases. CDR3 region: CAIAPGLAGVDTDTQYF. In DNA form, the CDR3 reads TGTGCCATCGCCCCCGGACTAGCGGGAGTTGACACAGATACGCAGTATTTT.

This chain joins TRBV14 and TRBJ2-5; tentatively, D is TRBD2 (6 bases). The germline V gene encodes CDR1 SGHDN and CDR2 FVKESK. This CDR3 is 15 amino acids long. V dropped 4 bases and J dropped 2 bases, with 14 bases sitting between them. The CDR3 region has the DNA TGTGCCAGCAGCCCGACACTAGCCCCTCAAGAGACCCAGTACTTC. It translates to CASSPTLAPQETQYF.

The chain uses TRBV9 and TRBJ1-2, with a tentative D call TRBD1 (5 bases). This CDR3 contains 15 residues. The germline CDR1 and CDR2 sequences are SGDLS and YYNGEE. V lost 2 bases, J lost 5 bases, and 16 bases lay in between. The CDR3 coding sequence is TGTGCCAGCAGCGTTCAGGAGCTCCGGGGGTATGGCTACACCTTC. Translated, it gives CASSVQELRGYGYTF.

The chain is built from TRBV9 and TRBJ2-1, with a weak D call TRBD2 (6 bases). Per the germline V gene, CDR1 is SGDLS and CDR2 is YYNGEE. This CDR3 contains 12 residues. The V and J ends lost 4 bases and 9 bases respectively, with 11 bases between them. Written as DNA, the CDR3 is TGTGCCAGCAGCCCGGGACTCCGTGAGCAGTTCTTC. Its translation: CASSPGLREQFF. Full variable domain (remainder filled in from reference TRBV9 and TRBJ2-1): DSGVTQTPKHLITATGQRVTLRCSPRSGDLSVYWYQQSLDQGLQFLIQYYNGEERAKGNILERFSAQQFPDLHSELNLSSLELGDSALYFCASSPGLREQFFGPGTRLTVL.

The chain joins TRBV30 to TRBJ2-7; perhaps TRBD1 as D (5 bases). The germline gives CDR1 GTSNPN, CDR2 SVGIG (reference sequence). CDR3 size: 16 residues. Trimming pared 0 bases from V and 1 base from J, leaving 16 bases between. The CDR3 region is CAWSVPQGTVSYEQYF. For the CDR3, the DNA is TGTGCCTGGAGTGTACCCCAGGGAACAGTTTCCTACGAGCAGTACTTC.

The chain couples TRBV9 to TRBJ2-1; 8 bases agree with TRBD2. From germline, CDR1 is SGDLS and CDR2 YYNGEE. The trim removed 0 bases at V and 4 bases at J, leaving 9 bases unmatched. The CDR3 sequence is 17 residues long. This CDR3 is CASSVGAGRELYNEQFF. The CDR3, as DNA: TGTGCCAGCAGCGTAGGGGCCGGGAGGGAGTTGTACAATGAGCAGTTCTTC.

This chain links TRBV3-1 (or the pseudogene TRBV3-2) with TRBJ2-1; 11 nucleotides agree with TRBD2. Germline trimming cut 1 base from V and 8 bases from J; bases unmatched to any gene: 7. CDR3 size: 16 residues. CDR1 and CDR2 (germline): LGHDT, YNNKEL (reference sequence). CDR3 coding DNA: TGTGCCAGCAGCCAAGTGACTAGCGGGAAAGGGGATGAGCAGTTCTTC. Its protein product is CASSQVTSGKGDEQFF.

This clone was detected a few times. This chain connects TRBV19 to TRBJ1-2; D is ambiguous. V lost 5 bases and J 3 bases, leaving 10 bases between the germline ends. This CDR3 region has 13 residues. The germline gives CDR1 LNHDA, CDR2 SQIVND (reference sequence). The CDR3 loop is CASSYGIYYGYTF. The CDR3, as DNA: TGTGCCAGTAGTTACGGGATCTACTATGGCTACACCTTC.

This clone occurred a few times. V and J are TRBV4-3 and TRBJ2-7, with D uncertain. Germline V gives CDR1 LGHNA, CDR2 YSLEER. Trimming removed 1 base at V and 4 bases at J, with 8 bases between. The CDR3 covers 13 residues. This CDR3 is CASSQGRAYEQYF. The CDR3 DNA reads TGCGCCAGCAGCCAAGGCCGAGCGTACGAGCAGTACTTC.

The rearrangement uses TRBV4-2 and TRBJ1-1; 8 bases align to TRBD1. This CDR3 is 16 amino acids long. Trimming removed 0 bases from V and 1 base from J; junction bases left unmatched: 4. CDR1 and CDR2 (germline): LGHNA, YNFKEQ. The DNA for the CDR3 is TGTGCCAGCAGCCAAGAGACAGGGGCAGCGAACACTGAAGCTTTCTTT. It translates to CASSQETGAANTEAFF.

J is TRBJ1-1 and V is TRBV27, with a tentative D call TRBD1 (5 bases). The CDR3 is made up of 11 amino acids. V lost 10 bases and J lost 6, with 12 bases in between. Germline V CDR1 and CDR2: MNHEY, SMNVEV (reference sequence). CDR3 sequence: CATTGGAEAFF. In DNA form, the CDR3 reads TGTGCCACCACAGGAGGGGCTGAAGCTTTCTTT.

The rearrangement uses TRBV7-3 and TRBJ2-3; 10 bases map to TRBD1. The germline CDR1 and CDR2 sequences are SGHTA and FQGTGA. The CDR3 covers 16 residues. Trimming took 2 bases from V and 1 from J; bases not matched to a gene: 3. The CDR3 region is CASSLAGQGGTDTQYF. The CDR3 DNA sequence: TGTGCCAGCAGCTTAGCTGGACAGGGGGGCACAGATACGCAGTATTTT.

This chain uses TRBV7-2 with TRBJ1-5; D not certain. This CDR3 is built from 15 residues. Between the trimmed V and J ends, which lost 5 bases and 5 bases, there was a span of 16 bases. Germline values: CDR1 SGHTA, CDR2 FQGNSA. This CDR3 reads CASSPGIPRHQPQHF. The CDR3 bases are TGTGCCAGCAGCCCCGGGATTCCAAGGCATCAGCCCCAGCATTTT.

The chain combines TRBV7-2 with TRBJ1-2; possibly TRBD1 for D (5 bases). The germline gives CDR1 SGHTA, CDR2 FQGNSA. The V gene lost 1 base and the J gene lost 2 bases, with 11 bases spanning the gap. This CDR3 has 15 residues. In DNA, the CDR3 is TGTGCCAGCAGCTTAGATCGGGGGATGAACTATGGCTACACCTTC. Amino acid sequence: CASSLDRGMNYGYTF.

The chain carries TRBV10-3 and TRBJ1-4, with TRBD1 matching over 7 bases. Unmatched junction bases numbered 9, after V lost 7 bases and J lost 4 bases. Germline CDR1 is ENHRY and CDR2 is SYGVKD. This CDR3 spans 15 amino acids. This CDR3 is CAINNRGRDNEKLFF. The CDR3 nucleotides read TGTGCCATCAACAACAGGGGACGGGATAATGAAAAACTGTTTTTT.

CDR3 protein: CAWSPSSYTEAFF. The DNA for the CDR3 is TGTGCCTGGAGTCCTAGCTCCTACACTGAAGCTTTCTTT. The V call is TRBV30, the J call TRBJ1-1; D is unclear. From germline, CDR1 is GTSNPN and CDR2 SVGIG (reference sequence). Trimming removed 2 bases at V and 3 bases at J, with 10 bases between. The CDR3 is made up of 13 amino acids.

This chain uses TRBV5-1 with TRBJ1-1; unclear D gene. Germline CDR1 SGHRS, CDR2 YFSETQ. V shed 4 bases and J shed 0 bases, with 13 bases lying between them. The CDR3 covers 15 residues. The CDR3: CASSRTGPMNTEAFF. The CDR3 DNA follows: TGCGCCAGCAGCAGGACTGGGCCCATGAACACTGAAGCTTTCTTT.

The V gene is TRBV13, the J gene TRBJ2-1, with D possibly matching TRBD2 (6 bases). The CDR3 extends over 15 amino acids. CDR1 and CDR2 from the germline V gene are PRHDT and FYEKMQ (reference sequence). Trimming removed 3 bases at V and 4 bases at J, with 13 bases between. CDR3 in DNA: TGTGCCAGCAGCTTGATACACGGGAGTTACAATGAGCAGTTCTTC. This gives the protein CASSLIHGSYNEQFF.

On this clone itself: Other DNA sequences in this specimen translate into the identical CDR3. The chain joins TRBV12-5 to TRBJ1-1, with a weak D call TRBD1 (6 bases). Germline-derived CDR1 and CDR2 are LGHNT and FRNRAP. The CDR3 totals 14 residues. V was trimmed by 2 bases and J by 2 bases, leaving 9 bases between them. In DNA, the CDR3 is TGTGCTAGTGGTTTGAACAGGGTCAACACTGAAGCTTTCTTT. Translation: CASGLNRVNTEAFF.

V gene TRBV24-1 combines with J gene TRBJ2-5; tentatively, D is TRBD1 (6 bases). This CDR3 is 14 amino acids long. In germline, CDR1 is KGHDR, CDR2 SFDVKD. Trimming removed 4 bases from V and 0 bases from J, with 8 bases in between. CDR3 region: CATSEGGDQETQYF. The DNA for the CDR3 is TGTGCCACCAGTGAAGGGGGTGACCAAGAGACCCAGTACTTC.